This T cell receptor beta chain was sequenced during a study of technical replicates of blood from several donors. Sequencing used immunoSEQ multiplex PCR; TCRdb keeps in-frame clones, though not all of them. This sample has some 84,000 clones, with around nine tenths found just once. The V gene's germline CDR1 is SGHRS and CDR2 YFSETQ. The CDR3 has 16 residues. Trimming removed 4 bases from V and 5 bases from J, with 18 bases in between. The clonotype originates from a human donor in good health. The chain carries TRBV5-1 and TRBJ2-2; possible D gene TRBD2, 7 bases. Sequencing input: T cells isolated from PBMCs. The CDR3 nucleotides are TGCGCCAGCAGCGACCAGAGGGGGGGAGAAACCGGGGAGCTGTTTTTT. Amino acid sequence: CASSDQRGGETGELFF.